The rows below give T cell receptor beta chains drawn from one sample of a study of shared clonotypes between healthy human individuals. The repertoire was sequenced with immunoSEQ multiplex PCR; TCRdb's copy has only in-frame clones and lacks some. Among about 1 million clones listed, approximately 72% were seen once. The material sequenced was memory CD4+ T cells sorted from blood. These receptors came from a man between 18 and 35 years old in good health. Each CDR3 is given without its conserved first and last residue.

TRBJ2-3 | 13 | TRBV19 | ASSEDQPGADTQY
TRBJ2-2 | 15 | TRBV7-9 | ASSAQQGVPNTGELF
TRBJ2-7 | 12 | TRBV2 | ASSLQDLGHEQY
TRBJ1-6 | 13 | TRBV27 | ASSLRQGGNSPLH
TRBJ2-2 | 13 | TRBV6-1 | ASSASRAFTGELF
TRBJ2-4 | 15 | TRBV6-4 | ASSGPEGAPAKNIQY
TRBJ1-2 | 10 | TRBV6-1 | ASTHTQNGYT
TRBJ2-1 | 9 | TRBV7-8 | ASSLGDEQF
TRBJ2-7 | 11 | TRBV5-4 | ASSAWMLDEQY
TRBJ1-2 | 13 | TRBV6-5 | ASIMRGAVAYGYT
TRBJ1-5 | 16 | TRBV9 | ASSPEDRPPYSNQPQH
TRBJ2-7 | 11 | TRBV18 | ASSQGQGYEQY
TRBJ1-6 | 13 | TRBV19 | ASQTGTGYNSPLH
TRBJ2-7 | 13 | TRBV11-1 | ASSHPGRGRYEQY
TRBJ2-3 | 13 | TRBV7-2 | ASSRRGGSTDTQY
TRBJ2-3 | 16 | TRBV10-1 | ASSESAPGGLSTDTQY
TRBJ2-3 | 13 | TRBV19 | ASGPGQGSTDTQY
TRBJ2-7 | 12 | TRBV28 | ASSESARGYEQY
TRBJ2-2 | 12 | TRBV4-3 | ASSQGGYTGELF
TRBJ2-5 | 13 | TRBV4-2 | ASSRLGGGQETQY
TRBJ1-2 | 10 | TRBV30 | AWSRTGGGYT
TRBJ2-7 | 9 | TRBV7-2 | ASSLRGEQY
TRBJ2-7 | 10 | TRBV2 | ASTQSSYEQY
TRBJ1-2 | 11 | TRBV5-4 | ASSLAGDYGYT
TRBJ2-1 | 15 | TRBV4-1 | ASSQGVGGAFYNEQF
TRBJ2-1 | 14 | TRBV5-1 | ASSASGGLAGNEQF
TRBJ2-7 | 9 | TRBV5-8 | ASSVRNEQY
TRBJ2-1 | 12 | TRBV4-3 | ASRASGWNNEQF
TRBJ2-3 | 13 | TRBV5-1 | ASSLWGAISDTQY
TRBJ2-2 | 12 | TRBV27 | ASSLSKVTGELF
TRBJ1-1 | 12 | TRBV11-2 | ASSLSTRVTEAF
TRBJ1-1 | 13 | TRBV30 | AWRATGQGGTEAF
TRBJ1-6 | 14 | TRBV6-6 | ASRMEGRGGNSPLH
TRBJ2-1 | 16 | TRBV7-9 | ASSSRAAGLATGNEQF
TRBJ1-2 | 10 | TRBV25-1 | ASRGQNYGYT
TRBJ2-6 | 12 | TRBV6-5 | ASSYSTGANVLT
TRBJ2-7 | 15 | TRBV28 | ASSLEYGTGGLYEQY
TRBJ2-3 | 12 | TRBV11-3 | ASSLGEAADTQY
TRBJ2-6 | 13 | TRBV4-1 | ASSQGLSGANVLT
TRBJ2-7 | 14 | TRBV7-2 | ASSLGGAGGTYEQY
TRBJ1-2 | 11 | TRBV2 | ASSDAGNYGYT
TRBJ1-2 | 12 | TRBV19 | ASSHERGGPGYT
TRBJ2-4 | 17 | TRBV7-9 | ASSLLTSGSAGTKNIQY
TRBJ1-3 | 13 | TRBV5-5 | ASSSTGILGNTIY
TRBJ2-3 | 14 | TRBV5-3 | ARSLAFRTSTDTQY
TRBJ1-2 | 12 | TRBV7-2 | ASSPYGVNYGYT
TRBJ2-1 | 11 | TRBV6-6 | ASSPSWGNEQF
TRBJ1-6 | 14 | TRBV5-4 | ASSLGTGGARSPLH
TRBJ2-6 | 13 | TRBV5-1 | ASSPRDFGANVLT
TRBJ2-2 | 12 | TRBV5-1 | ASSRGANTGELF
TRBJ2-2 | 12 | TRBV10-3 | AISVSPNTGELF